A single sample gave rise to the 20 T cell receptor beta chains below, sequenced in a study of CDR3 diversity in severe acne. TCRdb reprocessed the PCR reads via MiXCR and lists one record per CDR3 protein. The table records around 91,000 distinct CDR3 sequences, under 60% of them present only once. Sequencing was performed on blood. The receptors were gathered from a male donor in good health, without acne.

Concerning this clonotype: The DNA is omitted, as the CDR3 cannot be located on it reliably, and the CDR3 follows TCRdb's listing. The rearrangement links TRBV24-1 to TRBJ1-5; the table's D gene call, TRBD1, was not cross checked with the DNA. Germline V lookup: CDR1 KGHDR, CDR2 SFDVKD. A total of 19 residues make up the CDR3, ends included. Here the CDR3 reads CATGKQGFRSFLWTRHQHF.

A single count supports this clonotype. Mismatch with germline at one junction end may stem from a read error. This chain joins TRBV3-1 and TRBJ2-3; 14 bases line up with TRBD2. Germline CDR1 is LGHDT and CDR2 is YNNKEL (reference sequence). CDR3 length: 17 amino acids. In DNA form, the CDR3 reads TGTACCAGCAGCCGGCCCCCGACTAGCGGGGGGGTGGGTACGCAGTATTTT. Translating it yields CTSSRPPTSGGVGTQYF.

This clonotype appeared a few times. The chain uses TRBV6-5 and TRBJ2-5; D is possibly TRBD2 (7 bases). Trimming cost V 5 bases and J 5 bases, with 12 bases left between them. The CDR3 is made up of 13 amino acids. CDR1 and CDR2 (germline): MNHEY, SVGAGI. DNA for the CDR3: TGTGCCAGCAGTCAACAGGGAGGGGAGACCCAGTACTTC. Translation: CASSQQGGETQYF.

The V and J genes are TRBV5-4 and TRBJ2-2; D may correspond to TRBD1 or TRBD2 (5 bases each). Germline V gives CDR1 SGHNT, CDR2 YYREEE (reference sequence). V lost 0 bases to trimming and J lost 5 bases, with 17 bases between them. The CDR3 is 17 residues long. The CDR3 DNA follows: TGTGCCAGCAGCTTGGGAACGGGGCCTACCAAAACCGGGGAGCTGTTTTTT. It yields the protein CASSLGTGPTKTGELFF.

The chain has TRBV19 and TRBJ1-3, with D uncertain. Germline V CDR1 and CDR2: LNHDA, SQIVND (reference sequence). V was shortened by 6 bases and J by 3 bases, with 9 bases between the two germline ends. The CDR3 has 13 amino acids. The CDR3 reads CASRPAYGNTIYF. Here the CDR3 DNA reads TGTGCCAGTAGGCCGGCCTATGGAAACACCATATATTTT. The full variable domain, rest sourced from reference TRBV19 and TRBJ1-3, is DGGITQSPKYLFRKEGQNVTLSCEQNLNHDAMYWYRQDPGQGLRLIYYSQIVNDFQKGDIAEGYSVSREKKESFPLTVTSAQKNPTAFYLCASRPAYGNTIYFGEGSWLTVV.

The table lists this clonotype with many counts. CDR3 nucleotides: TGTGCCATCGACGCTCGAGCGGGGGGGACAGATACGCAGTATTTT. Translation gives CAIDARAGGTDTQYF. The chain links TRBV10-3 to TRBJ2-3; 10 nucleotides line up with TRBD2. CDR3 length equals 15 residues. V gave up 8 bases and J gave up 3 bases; unmatched junction bases: 8. The germline CDR1 and CDR2 sequences are ENHRY and SYGVKD.

This chain uses TRBV14 with TRBJ1-1, with TRBD1 matching 7 bases. In germline, CDR1 is SGHDN, CDR2 FVKESK. The CDR3 is made up of 19 amino acids. J lost 1 base, V lost 0 bases, and 14 bases had no gene match. This CDR3 is CASSQDTPVLRGSNTEAFF. The DNA of the CDR3 is TGTGCCAGCAGCCAAGATACGCCCGTCCTCAGGGGGTCGAACACTGAAGCTTTCTTT.

The chain couples TRBV12-3 or TRBV12-4 to TRBJ1-1; no reliable D call. Trimming stripped 6 bases from V and 4 bases from J, with 12 bases between. The CDR3 has 13 residues. CDR3 DNA sequence: TGTGCCAGCAGCAAGGGTTTGGGCACTGAAGCTTTCTTT. It translates to CASSKGLGTEAFF.

Concerning this clonotype: A read error may produce the germline difference seen at one junction end. CDR3 bases: TGTGCCAGCAACTTAGGTCCCGGGGAGCTGTTTTTT. This codes for CASNLGPGELFF. V usage is TRBV7-2 and J usage is TRBJ2-2; D gene uncertain. CDR1 is SGHTA and CDR2 is FQGNSA in the germline V gene. This CDR3 has 12 amino acids.

The chain joins TRBV6-5 to TRBJ2-3; D ambiguous. V lost 0 bases to trimming and J lost 4 bases, with 14 bases between them. The germline gives CDR1 MNHEY, CDR2 SVGAGI. CDR3 length: 16 residues. CDR3 region: CASSYSLLGIADTQYF. The DNA of the CDR3 is TGTGCCAGCAGTTACTCGCTGCTAGGCATTGCAGATACGCAGTATTTT.

The chain is built from TRBV20-1 and TRBJ2-3; D is perhaps TRBD2 (6 bases). This CDR3 contains 15 residues. Per the germline V gene, CDR1 is DFQATT and CDR2 is SNEGSKA (reference sequence). The V end lost 3 bases, the J end lost 6 bases, and 19 bases lay between the germline ends. The CDR3 DNA is TGCAGTGCTAGTCACGGGAGTGGGACCCCCGATACGCAGTATTTT. Residues: CSASHGSGTPDTQYF.

The V gene is TRBV10-3, the J gene TRBJ1-1; 7 nucleotides agree with TRBD1. This CDR3 has 14 residues. J gave up 1 base and V 5 bases, and 4 bases lay outside the gene matches. CDR1 is ENHRY, CDR2 SYGVKD, per germline. CDR3 sequence reads: CAISQAGGNTEAFF. CDR3 bases: TGTGCCATCAGTCAGGCAGGGGGGAACACTGAAGCTTTCTTT.

J is TRBJ2-6 and V is TRBV5-1; 10 bases match TRBD1. There are 17 residues in the CDR3. V dropped 4 bases and J dropped 2; count of bases not matched to a gene: 6. The germline gives CDR1 SGHRS, CDR2 YFSETQ. The CDR3, as DNA: TGCGCCAGCAGCCCGGGACAGGGGAACCCTGGGGCCAACGTCCTGACTTTC. Protein: CASSPGQGNPGANVLTF.

The chain uses TRBV24-1 and TRBJ2-3, with D hard to call. Germline assignment: CDR1 KGHDR and CDR2 SFDVKD. This CDR3 contains 12 residues. Trimming left V 5 bases short and J 4 bases short, with 6 bases between. The CDR3 coding sequence is TGTGCCACCAGTGGTGAGCCAGATACGCAGTATTTT. Protein: CATSGEPDTQYF.

The rearrangement joins TRBV30 to TRBJ2-7; 7 nucleotides agree with TRBD1. The CDR3 sequence is 12 residues long. Trimming cost V 7 bases and J 5 bases; bases outside gene matches: 8. CDR1 is GTSNPN and CDR2 is SVGIG in the germline V gene (reference sequence). This CDR3 is CASPGQKNEQYF. CDR3 coding DNA: TGTGCCTCTCCGGGACAGAAGAACGAGCAGTACTTC.

The CDR3 spells CASSQADRGDQPQHF. DNA for the CDR3: TGCGCCAGCAGCCAAGCGGACAGGGGGGACCAGCCCCAGCATTTT. The chain carries TRBV4-1 and TRBJ1-5; 10 bases match TRBD1. Germline CDR1 MGHRA, CDR2 YSYEKL. The V and J ends lost 1 base and 7 bases, in that order; junction bases with no gene match: 4. CDR3 length: 15 residues.

Remarks on this clonotype: This may stem from a read error, because a much larger clone lies one nucleotide away. Given the absence of the conserved phenylalanine or tryptophan at the CDR3 end, a read error is likely. The chain couples TRBV15 to TRBJ1-4; 7 nucleotides align to TRBD1. The CDR3 loop spans 12 amino acids. Trimming cost V 9 bases and J 7 bases; bases outside gene matches: 5. Germline V lookup: CDR1 LNHNV, CDR2 YYDKDF (reference sequence). In DNA, the CDR3 is TGTGCCACTTCTACAGGGGCTGAAAAACTGTTTCTT. Protein product: CATSTGAEKLFL.

The table lists this clonotype with a few counts. The chain couples TRBV7-2 to TRBJ1-5; no reliable D call. Germline assignment: CDR1 SGHTA and CDR2 FQGNSA. This CDR3 comprises 15 residues. V was cut by 5 bases and J by 9 bases, with 20 bases left in between. The CDR3, as DNA: TGTGCCAGCAGCCAAGGAGATAGGCCCCCGACGCCCCAGCATTTT. As protein: CASSQGDRPPTPQHF. The full variable domain, in which reference TRBV7-2 and TRBJ1-5 provide the parts outside the CDR3, is GAGVSQSPSNKVTEKGKDVELRCDPISGHTALYWYRQSLGQGLEFLIYFQGNSAPDKSGLPSDRFSAERTGGSVSTLTIQRTQQEDSAVYLCASSQGDRPPTPQHFGDGTRLSIL.

This chain joins TRBV20-1 and TRBJ1-1, with D tentatively TRBD1 (5 bases). The V end lost 3 bases, the J end lost 9 bases, and 17 bases lay between the germline ends. Per germline, CDR1 DFQATT and CDR2 SNEGSKA (reference sequence). The CDR3 spans 13 residues. The CDR3 region is CSASSRGGPKAFF. CDR3 DNA: TGCAGTGCTAGTAGTCGTGGGGGACCTAAAGCTTTCTTT.

The chain recombines TRBV4-2 with TRBJ2-5; 7 bases map to TRBD2. Germline-derived CDR1 and CDR2 are LGHNA and YNFKEQ. The CDR3 sequence is 16 residues long. V lost 0 bases, J lost 2 bases, and 6 bases stayed unmatched. The CDR3 region has the DNA TGTGCCAGCAGCCAAGATTTTAGGGACTATCAAGAGACCCAGTACTTC. This gives the protein CASSQDFRDYQETQYF.